Sequencing of this T cell receptor (beta chain) was carried out in a study of metastatic and nonmetastatic thyroid tumors. There are many counts of this clone. Its specificity is unknown. Overall study findings and caveats: Compared with benign nodules, malignant thyroid tumors were reported to have significantly higher TCR beta diversity in both blood and tumor.

All patients were treatment-naive before thyroid surgery. Original processing notes: Clinicopathological groups differed in CDR3, with these differences serving to build a distant-metastasis classifier for papillary thyroid cancer. TCRdb reprocessed the PCR reads via MiXCR. TCRdb's processing, not the authors' own work, is the source of the V and J calls. Counted here are about 15,000 clones, around 25% occurring once; the ten biggest clones make up roughly 12%. This clonotype originated in a female donor with papillary thyroid cancer or a benign thyroid nodule (not recorded which). Some clones in this sample may be carry-over from other donors' samples. Sequencing input: tumor tissue.

CDR3 region: CASSRQGLRDNEQFF. As DNA, the CDR3 is TGTGCCAGCAGTAGACAGGGGCTTAGGGACAATGAGCAGTTCTTC. V usage is TRBV9 and J usage is TRBJ2-1, with TRBD1 matching over 8 bases. V gave up 5 bases and J gave up 5 bases; unmatched junction bases: 9. In germline, CDR1 is SGDLS, CDR2 YYNGEE. This CDR3 is 15 amino acids long.